The rows below give T cell receptor beta chains drawn from one sample of a study of Graves' ophthalmopathy and Graves' hyperthyroidism. In TCRdb, the multiplex PCR reads were re-called with MiXCR into one record per CDR3 protein. The table records approximately 210,000 distinct CDR3 sequences, 20% to 25% of them present only once. The material sequenced was peripheral blood. The receptors stem from a woman aged 50 to 60 with Graves' ophthalmopathy. The CDR3 runs from the conserved cysteine through the conserved F or W. Fields, in order: V gene, CDR3 protein.

TRBV6-1 CASSEQKSLTRETQYF
TRBV6-1 CASIQSPYIQETQYF
TRBV9 CASSVGPSRQETQYF
TRBV12-3/TRBV12-4 CASRGGGELFF
TRBV19 CASMAPFRPGDTEAFF
TRBV5-1 CASSLGDEQYF
TRBV24-1 CATSDKQGHTEAFF
TRBV4-1 CASSQDETGDSKKTQYF
TRBV7-3 CASSLNRAPAFF
TRBV2 CASLAGGSEQYF
TRBV5-1 CASSFSNRAEETQYF
TRBV6-2/TRBV6-3 CASSGWTGNYGYTF
TRBV20-1 CSAPRTANTEAFF
TRBV7-9 CASSFVTGELFF
TRBV28 CASSLELVQPQHF
TRBV24-1 CATSDLNFGGTDTQYF
TRBV24-1 CATSDPGLAEQYF
TRBV19 CASRQGQGSDGELFF
TRBV7-2 CASSLQGTEQETQYF
TRBV12-3/TRBV12-4 CASSLLLAGAGQETQYF
TRBV9 CASSARVGTEAFF
TRBV6-1 CASRRDRGKDTEAFF
TRBV20-1 CSVEGAEQYF
TRBV15 CATSSNLGTGNSYEQYF
TRBV6-1 CASRKGGTEAFF
TRBV6-1 CASRIAGAKETQYF
TRBV15 CATRGDRGLQETQYF
TRBV25-1 CASSEFMGSSGNTIYF
TRBV7-3 CASSLGPGTEYGYTF
TRBV18 CASSPLSNQPQHF
TRBV5-6 CASSIRSFGGAFSYEQYF
TRBV2 CASSEVGSNTGELFF
TRBV10-3 CAISAVGQNTGELFF
TRBV11-2 CASSLGSGRFYEQYF
TRBV27 CASRNDRSYGYTF
TRBV6-1 CASSVWENTEAFF
TRBV19 CASSIGLESEQYF
TRBV28 CGSGRRRYEQYF
TRBV28 CASSFRLQGDYEQYF
TRBV29-1 CSVGSGRRFEQYF
TRBV4-1 CASSQTISVGPSQHF
TRBV6-1 CASRKLGDTQYF
TRBV14 CASSYNQETQYF
TRBV27 CASRPPNSGNTIYF
TRBV6-1 CASTERRNTIYF
TRBV6-5 CASSPRFHEQYF
TRBV19 CASLGVHDPEAFF
TRBV20-1 CSASYDLDEQYF
TRBV27 CASTSGRREETQYF
TRBV29-1 CSGLVGAQGDGYTF
TRBV28 CASAAVNYEQCF